A selection of T cell receptor beta chains follows, all from one sample in a study of cytomegalovirus exposure and HLA in healthy donors. Method: immunoSEQ multiplex PCR; TCRdb's copy keeps in-frame clones and lacks some. The profile shows fewer than 200,000 clones, under 80% of them singletons. Material for sequencing was PBMCs. The source is a human donor in good health. CDR3s include the opening cysteine and the closing phenylalanine or tryptophan. Each record gives: V gene, J gene, CDR3 protein.

TRBV6-1	TRBJ1-1	CASRRTGGRNTEAFF
TRBV5-6	TRBJ1-6	CASSLAGRNNSPLHF
TRBV6-1	TRBJ2-7	CASRDGGPLSYEQYF
TRBV9	TRBJ2-5	CASSPKDSLFGETQYF
TRBV7-8	TRBJ2-1	CASSLGTATGEQFF
TRBV2	TRBJ1-6	CASSAYNSPLHF
TRBV11-2	TRBJ2-5	CASSLGPRASETQYF
TRBV6-1	TRBJ1-3	CASSESRDGNTIYF
TRBV9	TRBJ1-2	CASTPQGPNYGYTF
TRBV29-1	TRBJ2-5	CSVAGAGAETQYF
TRBV10-2	TRBJ1-5	CASRLVGGDQPQHF
TRBV4-1	TRBJ1-1	CASSHPLGGLNTEAFF
TRBV23-1	TRBJ1-1	CASSPSVNTEAFF
TRBV7-3	TRBJ2-1	CASSWGGNEQFF
TRBV6-5	TRBJ2-7	CASSYSVGEADYEQYF
TRBV5-1	TRBJ2-5	CASSRGTSQETQYF
TRBV2	TRBJ2-1	CASKEESGGSYNEQFF
TRBV19	TRBJ2-7	CASSNRNYEQYF
TRBV7-2	TRBJ1-2	CASSLGYQGSGYTF
TRBV7-2	TRBJ2-7	CASSRSLAEPLDEQYF
TRBV15	TRBJ2-7	CATSRGVRTYEQYF
TRBV2	TRBJ1-5	CASSEVGQGDQPQHF
TRBV6-5	TRBJ1-1	CASTGWQEERAEAFF
TRBV7-9	TRBJ2-6	CASSSSESGANVLTF
TRBV6-1	TRBJ2-3	CASSESPPWGRSTDTQYF
TRBV9	TRBJ2-5	CASSEWGGLPQETQYF
TRBV15	TRBJ2-7	CATSRATGGSAYEQYF
TRBV7-9	TRBJ2-7	CASSSMQGPEEFEQYF
TRBV5-8	TRBJ2-3	CASSSRMGASTDTQYF
TRBV14	TRBJ2-7	CASSRNRGSAYEQYF
TRBV4-1	TRBJ2-1	CASSQEEGFPYNEQFF
TRBV9	TRBJ1-4	CASSVAGNEKLFF
TRBV27	TRBJ2-1	CASSLNRFNEQFF
TRBV9	TRBJ1-2	CASSVGGTGDGYTF
TRBV19	TRBJ2-1	CASSPRAGDEQFF
TRBV27	TRBJ1-1	CASITHGGMNTEAFF
TRBV7-8	TRBJ2-3	CASSFSSGGGDTQYF
TRBV7-9	TRBJ1-6	CASSLEGASPLHF
TRBV7-6	TRBJ1-4	CASSLALQTNEKLFF
TRBV4-1	TRBJ1-1	CASSHGVLGTEAFF
TRBV12-5	TRBJ1-5	CASGLVRFGTGKFLSNQPQHF
TRBV7-3	TRBJ1-2	CASSSSRVGGYTF
TRBV18	TRBJ1-4	CASSPWGLGEKLFF
TRBV4-3	TRBJ1-5	CASSQDLAGGGQPQHF
TRBV9	NA	CASSVGHLGPYEQYF
TRBV5-4	TRBJ2-5	CASSHRDGGETQYF
TRBV7-9	TRBJ2-5	CASSLAGGRWETQYF